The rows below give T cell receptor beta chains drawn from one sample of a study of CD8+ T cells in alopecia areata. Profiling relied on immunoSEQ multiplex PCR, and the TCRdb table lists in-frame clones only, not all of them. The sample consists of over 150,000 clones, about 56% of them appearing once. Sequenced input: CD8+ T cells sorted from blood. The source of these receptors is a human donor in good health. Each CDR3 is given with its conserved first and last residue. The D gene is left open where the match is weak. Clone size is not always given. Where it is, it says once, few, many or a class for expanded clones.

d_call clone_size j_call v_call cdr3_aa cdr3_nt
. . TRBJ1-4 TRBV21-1 CASTNRGPTNEKLFF TGTGCCAGCACCAACAGGGGGCCAACTAATGAAAAACTGTTTTTT
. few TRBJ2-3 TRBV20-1 CSALRTDTQYF TGCAGTGCCCTGAGGACGGATACGCAGTATTTT
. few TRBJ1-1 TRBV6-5 CASSYGGWNTEAFF TGTGCCAGCAGTTACGGGGGATGGAACACTGAAGCTTTCTTT
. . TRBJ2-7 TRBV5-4 CASSFRVRPYEQYF TGTGCCAGCAGCTTTAGAGTTCGGCCCTACGAGCAGTACTTC
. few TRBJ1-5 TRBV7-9 CASSLVGGGTNQPQHF TGTGCCAGCAGCTTAGTCGGCGGTGGGACGAATCAGCCCCAGCATTTT
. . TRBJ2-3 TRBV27 CASSPLRTDTQYF TGTGCCAGCAGTCCCCTTCGGACAGATACGCAGTATTTT
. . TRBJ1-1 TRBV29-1 CSKNTEAFF TGCAGCAAAAACACTGAAGCTTTCTTT
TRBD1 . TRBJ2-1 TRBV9 CASSGRTGENNEQFF TGTGCCAGCAGCGGACGGACAGGGGAGAACAATGAGCAGTTCTTC
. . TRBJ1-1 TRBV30 CAWSSHQGLNTEAFF TGTGCCTGGAGCTCCCACCAGGGTCTGAACACTGAAGCTTTCTTT
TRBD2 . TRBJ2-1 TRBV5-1 CATSGLASDEQFF TGCGCCACCTCGGGACTAGCGAGCGATGAGCAGTTCTTC
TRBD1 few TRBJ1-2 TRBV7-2 CASSWTGVQGGYTF TGTGCCAGCAGCTGGACAGGCGTCCAAGGCGGCTACACCTTC
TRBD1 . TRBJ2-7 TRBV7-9 CASSLGGQRSSPYEQYF TGTGCCAGCAGCTTAGGGGGACAGCGATCCAGTCCCTACGAGCAGTACTTC
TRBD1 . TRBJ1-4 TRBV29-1 CSVGQGAGEKLFF TGCAGCGTTGGACAGGGGGCGGGTGAAAAACTGTTTTTT
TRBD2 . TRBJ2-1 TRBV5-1 CASSLSGGAYNEQFF TGCGCCAGCAGCCTCAGCGGGGGGGCGTACAATGAGCAGTTCTTC
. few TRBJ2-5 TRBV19 CASSIDLGETQYF TGTGCCAGTAGTATAGACCTGGGAGAGACCCAGTACTTC
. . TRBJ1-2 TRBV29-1 CSATPDSSNYGYTF TGCAGCGCCACCCCGGACAGCAGCAACTATGGCTACACCTTC
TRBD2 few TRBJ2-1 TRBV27 CASSWGGSEQFF TGTGCCAGCAGTTGGGGGGGGAGCGAGCAGTTCTTC
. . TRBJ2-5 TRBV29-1 CSVELPPGEETQYF TGCAGCGTTGAGTTGCCGCCAGGTGAAGAGACCCAGTACTTC
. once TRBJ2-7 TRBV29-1 CSAADSFFYEQYF TGCAGCGCCGCTGACAGTTTCTTCTACGAGCAGTACTTC
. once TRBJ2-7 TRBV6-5 CASRITRSETYEQYF TGTGCCAGCAGAATAACTAGGAGTGAAACCTACGAGCAGTACTTC
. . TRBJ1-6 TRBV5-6 CASSLGGSPLHF TGTGCCAGCAGCTTGGGGGGCTCACCCCTCCACTTT
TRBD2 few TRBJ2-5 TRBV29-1 CSVEDAGLAEVAQYF TGCAGCGTTGAAGATGCGGGACTAGCCGAAGTGGCCCAGTACTTC